The TCR beta chain described here comes from a study of technical replicates of blood from several donors. Profiling relied on immunoSEQ multiplex PCR, and the TCRdb table lists in-frame clones only, not all of them. The sample holds almost 55,000 clones, around 94% seen once. The CDR3 sequence is 14 residues long. Germline V gene lookup returns CDR1 MNHEY and CDR2 SVGAGI. With 4 bases removed from V and 1 base from J, the gap between germline ends came to 8 bases. Sequencing input: T cells isolated from PBMCs. This receptor was obtained from a human donor in good health. The chain uses TRBV6-5 and TRBJ1-5, with D maybe TRBD1 (5 bases). Here the CDR3 reads CASSWGQSNQPQHF. The CDR3 nucleotides are TGTGCCAGCAGTTGGGGCCAGAGCAATCAGCCCCAGCATTTT.